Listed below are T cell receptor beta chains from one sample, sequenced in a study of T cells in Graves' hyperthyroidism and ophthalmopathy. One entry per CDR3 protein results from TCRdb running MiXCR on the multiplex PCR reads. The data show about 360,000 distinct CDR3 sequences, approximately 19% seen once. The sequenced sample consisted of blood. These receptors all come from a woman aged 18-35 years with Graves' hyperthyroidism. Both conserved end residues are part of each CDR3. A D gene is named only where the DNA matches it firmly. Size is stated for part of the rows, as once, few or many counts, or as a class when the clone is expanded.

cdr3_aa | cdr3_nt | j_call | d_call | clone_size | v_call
CASTPDRVNTGELFF | TGTGCCAGCACCCCGGACAGGGTGAACACCGGGGAGCTGTTTTTT | TRBJ2-2 | TRBD1 | many | TRBV12-3/TRBV12-4
CASSHRTGKETQYF | TGTGCCAGCAGTCACCGGACAGGAAAAGAGACCCAGTACTTC | TRBJ2-5 | TRBD1 | NA | TRBV28
CASSVGGAAGGYTF | TGTGCCAGCAGCGTTGGGGGTGCAGCGGGTGGCTACACCTTC | TRBJ1-2 | NA | NA | TRBV9
CASSSGQLDVSTF | TGTGCCAGCAGTTCCGGACAGCTGGATGTTTCCACCTTC | TRBJ1-2 | NA | many | TRBV12-3/TRBV12-4
CSARGLGISYEQYF | TGCAGTGCTAGAGGGTTGGGTATCTCCTACGAGCAGTACTTC | TRBJ2-7 | NA | many | TRBV20-1
CASSYSFGQGNQPQHF | TGTGCCAGCAGTTACTCGTTCGGGCAGGGTAATCAGCCCCAGCATTTT | TRBJ1-5 | NA | many | TRBV6-2/TRBV6-3
CASSPQDRVSYEQYF | TGTGCCAGCAGTCCTCAGGACAGGGTTTCCTACGAGCAGTACTTC | TRBJ2-7 | TRBD1 | NA | TRBV27
CAEGKAGANVLTF | TGTGCCGAGGGGAAGGCTGGGGCCAACGTCCTGACTTTC | TRBJ2-6 | NA | many | TRBV28
CASARGAGSYEQYF | TGTGCCAGTGCCCGGGGAGCGGGCTCCTACGAGCAGTACTTC | TRBJ2-7 | NA | many | TRBV19
CASSWDPTSGGANTGELFF | TGTGCCAGCAGTTGGGACCCTACTAGCGGGGGCGCGAACACCGGGGAGCTGTTTTTT | TRBJ2-2 | TRBD2 | NA | TRBV28
CASVEGAGTEAFF | TGCGCCAGCGTCGAGGGGGCAGGAACTGAAGCTTTCTTT | TRBJ1-1 | TRBD1 | many | TRBV5-1
CASITYEQGAYEQYF | TGTGCCAGCATCACCTATGAGCAGGGGGCTTACGAGCAGTACTTC | TRBJ2-7 | TRBD1 | many | TRBV27
CASSSTLAGVDEQYF | TGTGCCAGCAGTTCGACACTAGCGGGAGTCGACGAGCAGTACTTC | TRBJ2-7 | TRBD2 | NA | TRBV6-5
CASSLYQTEAFF | TGTGCCAGCAGTTTATACCAAACGGAAGCTTTCTTT | TRBJ1-1 | NA | many | TRBV28
CASGFTLNTEAFF | TGTGCTAGTGGTTTTACACTGAACACTGAAGCTTTCTTT | TRBJ1-1 | NA | NA | TRBV12-5
CASSVLVGSYNSPLHF | TGTGCCAGCAGTGTATTGGTGGGCTCCTATAATTCACCCCTCCACTTT | TRBJ1-6 | NA | NA | TRBV6-1
CASSYSREGTEAFF | TGTGCCAGCAGTTACTCGAGGGAAGGCACTGAAGCTTTCTTT | TRBJ1-1 | NA | many | TRBV6-5
CSVEARLMNTEAFF | TGCAGCGTTGAAGCCCGGTTAATGAACACTGAAGCTTTCTTT | TRBJ1-1 | NA | many | TRBV29-1
CSVGTDLGGYTF | TGCAGCGTTGGGACAGACCTGGGGGGCTACACCTTC | TRBJ1-2 | NA | NA | TRBV29-1
CASRRHQDYEQYF | TGTGCCAGCAGACGCCACCAGGACTACGAGCAGTACTTC | TRBJ2-7 | NA | many | TRBV12-3/TRBV12-4
CASSLLGTGGTEAFF | TGCGCCAGCAGCTTGTTGGGGACAGGGGGCACTGAAGCTTTCTTT | TRBJ1-1 | TRBD1 | many | TRBV5-1
CASSYVTGRNSPLHF | TGTGCCAGCAGTTACGTGACAGGGCGTAATTCACCCCTCCACTTT | TRBJ1-6 | TRBD1 | many | TRBV6-5
CATHQGGTEAFF | TGTGCCACCCACCAAGGGGGGACTGAAGCTTTCTTT | TRBJ1-1 | NA | many | TRBV5-6
CASSGGTEKNTEAFF | TGCGCCAGCAGCGGAGGGACAGAAAAGAACACTGAAGCTTTCTTT | TRBJ1-1 | TRBD1 | NA | TRBV5-1
CASTRRDTTYSGANVLTF | TGTGCCAGCACCCGGAGGGACACCACATACTCTGGGGCCAACGTCCTGACTTTC | TRBJ2-6 | NA | few | TRBV2
CASSLDGANVLTF | TGCGCCAGCAGCTTGGATGGGGCCAACGTCCTGACTTTC | TRBJ2-6 | NA | many | TRBV5-1
CSARLGGAKSDTEAFF | TGCAGTGCTAGACTAGGGGGCGCGAAATCGGACACTGAAGCTTTCTTT | TRBJ1-1 | TRBD1 | many | TRBV20-1
CASSQGQWTQYF | TGTGCCAGCAGCCAAGGGCAGTGGACCCAGTACTTC | TRBJ2-5 | NA | many | TRBV14
CASSLRTGGGRFRNQPQHF | TGTGCCAGCAGCCTTCGGACAGGGGGCGGACGTTTCCGCAATCAGCCCCAGCATTTT | TRBJ1-5 | TRBD1 | many | TRBV3-1
CSASSGGGIQETQYF | TGCAGTGCTAGTAGTGGCGGGGGGATACAAGAGACCCAGTACTTC | TRBJ2-5 | TRBD2 | many | TRBV20-1